This T cell receptor (beta chain) was identified in a study of beta chain features in type 1 diabetes. The sample holds a few counts of this clone. Looked up from germline, CDR1 is SGHRS and CDR2 is YFSETQ. Trimming took 2 bases from V and 4 from J, leaving 6 bases between them. CDR3 length: 12 residues. Isolated RNA was reverse transcribed in full, so expressed TCRB transcripts were sequenced. The table came from immunoSEQ multiplex PCR; TCRdb's copy has only in-frame clones and leaves some out. The table shows about 140,000 clones, with roughly 10% occurring only once. The rearrangement links TRBV5-1 to TRBJ2-5, with D uncertain. The sequenced sample consisted of central memory CD4+ T cells from blood. The source of this sequence is a woman aged 40 to 49 in good health. The CDR3 sequence: CASSFPRETQYF. The CDR3 bases are TGCGCCAGCAGCTTCCCCCGAGAGACCCAGTACTTC.